This entry features one T cell receptor beta chain sequence. The protocol attached unique molecular identifiers to individual cDNA molecules. TCRdb called the 5' RACE reads again in MiXCR, with one record for every CDR3 protein. The sample holds over 60,000 distinct CDR3 sequences, about an eighth seen once. The sample belongs to a study of early T cells in non-severe SARS-CoV-2 infection. This receptor was identified in an adult who was a healthcare worker with PCR-confirmed SARS-CoV-2 infection or an uninfected control (not recorded which). Specimen: whole blood.

CDR3 in DNA: TGCGCCAGCAGCCAACCACCTAGCGGGGGAGATACGCAGTATTTT. It is translated as CASSQPPSGGDTQYF. This chain joins TRBV4-1 and TRBJ2-3; 10 bases line up with TRBD2. This CDR3 spans 15 amino acids. Germline values: CDR1 MGHRA, CDR2 YSYEKL. After removal of 2 bases from V and 5 bases from J, the junction contained 4 bases not matched to a gene.